This TCR beta chain was identified in a study of CD8 T cells in ankylosing spondylitis. TCRdb reprocessed the 5' RACE reads with MiXCR, giving one entry per CDR3 protein. The sample includes approximately 350,000 distinct CDR3 sequences, 14% to 15% seen only once; the top ten take approximately 1.1%. This clonotype was picked up many times. Its antigen is unknown. Trimming took off 0 bases at V and 4 bases at J, with 11 bases between the two ends. This CDR3 contains 15 residues. Germline V gene lookup returns CDR1 SGHRS and CDR2 YFSETQ. Study-wide results and caveats: As reported, disease-linked clones showed significant enrichment in matched ankylosing spondylitis synovial fluid.

The sample was blood, either unsorted or a sorted T cell fraction (not recorded which). The rearrangement links TRBV5-1 to TRBJ2-1; either TRBD1 or TRBD2 may supply D (5 bases each). The TCR comes from a male donor with ankylosing spondylitis or in good health (not recorded which). CDR3 amino acids: CASSLEGTEYNEQFF. The CDR3 nucleotides are TGCGCCAGCAGCTTGGAAGGGACGGAGTACAATGAGCAGTTCTTC.